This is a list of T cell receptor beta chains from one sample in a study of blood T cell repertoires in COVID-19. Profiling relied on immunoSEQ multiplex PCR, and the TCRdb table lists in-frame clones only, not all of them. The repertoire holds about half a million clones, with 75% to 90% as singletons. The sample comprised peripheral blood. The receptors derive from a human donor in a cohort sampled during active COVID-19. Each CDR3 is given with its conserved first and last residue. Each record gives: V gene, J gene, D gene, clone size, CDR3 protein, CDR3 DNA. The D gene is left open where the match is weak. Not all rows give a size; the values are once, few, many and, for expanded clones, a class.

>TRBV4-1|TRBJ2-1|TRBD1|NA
CASSQPDRFNEQFF
TGCGCCAGCAGCCAACCGGACAGGTTCAATGAGCAGTTCTTC
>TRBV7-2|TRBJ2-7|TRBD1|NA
CASSLMGQGIVEQYF
TGTGCCAGCAGCTTAATGGGACAGGGGATAGTCGAGCAGTACTTC
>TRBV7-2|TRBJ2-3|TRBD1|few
CASSSKGAVSTDTQYF
TGTGCCAGCAGCTCAAAGGGGGCCGTAAGCACAGATACGCAGTATTTT
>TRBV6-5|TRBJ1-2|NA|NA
CASAAGAAYGYTF
TGTGCCAGCGCGGCAGGGGCCGCCTATGGCTACACCTTC
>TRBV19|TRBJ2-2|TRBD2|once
CAVRGGTGELFF
TGTGCCGTTCGGGGGGGTACCGGGGAGCTGTTTTTT
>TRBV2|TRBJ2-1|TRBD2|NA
CASRGTSARGDEQFF
TGTGCCAGCAGGGGGACTAGCGCTCGTGGGGATGAGCAGTTCTTC
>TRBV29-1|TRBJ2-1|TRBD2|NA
CSAGTSGGYNEQFF
TGCAGCGCCGGGACTAGCGGGGGATACAATGAGCAGTTCTTC
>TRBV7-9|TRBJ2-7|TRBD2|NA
CASSPQRGSYEQYF
TGTGCCAGCAGCCCGCAGCGGGGATCCTACGAGCAGTACTTC
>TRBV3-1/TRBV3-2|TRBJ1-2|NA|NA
CASSQAATGKNGYTF
TGTGCCAGCAGCCAAGCCGCAACAGGGAAGAATGGCTACACCTTC
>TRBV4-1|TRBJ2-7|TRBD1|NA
CASSQERTGGNYEQYF
TGCGCCAGCAGCCAAGAGAGGACAGGGGGAAACTACGAGCAGTACTTC
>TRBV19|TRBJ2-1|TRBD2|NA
CASHETAGDNEQFF
TGTGCCAGCCATGAGACAGCGGGGGACAATGAGCAGTTCTTC
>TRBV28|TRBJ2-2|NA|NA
CASSSSLGASTKGKNTGELFF
TGTGCCAGCAGTTCCTCCTTGGGGGCCTCCACCAAGGGGAAGAACACCGGGGAGCTGTTTTTT